Each of the 12 T cell receptor beta chains below was sequenced from the same sample in a study of cytomegalovirus exposure and HLA in healthy donors. The PCR contained 60 Vbeta and 13 Jbeta primers. Clones were sequenced by immunoSEQ multiplex PCR, and TCRdb holds only the in-frame ones, with some missing. The data show over 150,000 clones, more than 75% seen once. Sequencing was performed on PBMCs. The receptors stem from a girl aged 2-9 years in good health and CMV-seropositive.

V and J are TRBV9 and TRBJ2-7; a possible D gene is TRBD2 (6 bases). The ends were cut back, 0 bases at V and 4 bases at J, with 11 bases in the middle. The CDR3 length is 14 residues. Germline assignment: CDR1 SGDLS and CDR2 YYNGEE. The CDR3 nucleotides read TGTGCCAGCAGCGTAGGGGACGGAGGGTACGAGCAGTACTTC. It specifies CASSVGDGGYEQYF.

This chain connects TRBV21-1 to TRBJ2-5; TRBD1 reflects the table's D call only, with no check against the DNA. TRBV21-1 is a pseudogene locus. The CDR3 is 18 residues long. The CDR3 loop reads CASSCGQGWASGRETQYF. The CDR3 region has the DNA TGTGCCAGCAGCTGCGGACAGGGGTGGGCTAGCGGCAGAGAGACCCAGTACTTC.

This clone was counted between two and nine times. The V gene is TRBV30, the J gene TRBJ1-1; D gene unclear. CDR3 length: 11 amino acids. CDR1 is GTSNPN and CDR2 is SVGIG in the germline V gene (reference sequence). Trimming left V 6 bases short and J 6 bases short, with 11 bases between. The CDR3 DNA is TGTGCCTGCCTTGTGAGGGCTGAAGCTTTCTTT. This encodes CACLVRAEAFF.

Only a few counts were recorded for this clone. V gene TRBV5-1 combines with J gene TRBJ2-1; D is undetermined. Germline V gene lookup returns CDR1 SGHRS and CDR2 YFSETQ. The ends were cut back, 4 bases at V and 15 bases at J, with 20 bases in the middle. The CDR3 contains 13 residues. DNA of the CDR3: TGCGCCAGCAGCCCAAACCCGGGTCTCTCCCCGTTCTTC. The encoded protein is CASSPNPGLSPFF. Complete variable domain (other parts from reference TRBV5-1 and TRBJ2-1): KAGVTQTPRYLIKTRGQQVTLSCSPISGHRSVSWYQQTPGQGLQFLFEYFSETQRNKGNFPGRFSGRQFSNSRSEMNVSTLELGDSALYLCASSPNPGLSPFFGPGTRLTVL.

This sequence joins TRBV7-9 and TRBJ2-5; tentative D call: TRBD2 (5 bases). Deletions cut 5 bases from V and 3 bases from J, with 10 bases between. The germline gives CDR1 SEHNR, CDR2 FQNEAQ (reference sequence). This CDR3 has 13 amino acids. The CDR3 bases are TGTGCCAGCAGCGACCCCGGGGAAGAGACCCAGTACTTC. Translating gives CASSDPGEETQYF.

The chain joins TRBV2 to TRBJ2-7; 8 bases fit TRBD1. V gave up 1 base and J gave up 5 bases; unmatched junction bases: 4. Per germline, CDR1 SNHLY and CDR2 FYNNEI. CDR3 size: 14 residues. CDR3 nucleotide sequence: TGTGCCAGCAGTGAAGGGACAGGGAAACACGAGCAGTACTTC. Its protein is CASSEGTGKHEQYF.

The chain combines TRBV30 with TRBJ1-2, with D maybe TRBD1 (5 bases). Germline CDR1 and CDR2: GTSNPN and SVGIG (reference sequence). The CDR3 length is 13 residues. The V end was cut by 0 bases, the J end by 6 bases, with 11 bases between. The CDR3 DNA follows: TGTGCCTGGAGTGTCGGGGGTGGGAATGGCTACACCTTC. Translating it yields CAWSVGGGNGYTF.

This rearrangement joins TRBV10-3 to TRBJ1-5, with 12 positions matching TRBD1. V was clipped by 7 bases and J by 7 bases; unmatched bases: 5. This CDR3 comprises 14 residues. Germline CDR1 ENHRY, CDR2 SYGVKD. The CDR3 loop reads CAIKGQGAGQPQHF. In nucleotides, the CDR3 is TGTGCCATCAAGGGACAGGGGGCCGGGCAGCCCCAGCATTTT.

This clone was observed a handful of times. The rearrangement uses TRBV30 and TRBJ1-6; TRBD1 matches 10 bases. The CDR3 is made up of 14 amino acids. V lost 1 base, J lost 9 bases, and 3 bases stayed unmatched. CDR1 and CDR2 (germline): GTSNPN, SVGIG (reference sequence). CDR3 amino acids: CAWSARDRGSPLHF. The CDR3 DNA reads as TGTGCCTGGAGTGCAAGGGACAGGGGTTCACCCCTCCACTTT. Using reference TRBV30 and TRBJ1-6 for the parts outside the CDR3, the full variable domain is SQTIHQWPATLVQPVGSPLSLECTVEGTSNPNLYWYRQAAGRGLQLLFYSVGIGQISSEVPQNLSASRPQDRQFILSSKKLLLSDSGFYLCAWSARDRGSPLHFGNGTRLTVT.

The CDR3 spells CATSPKGGRNTGELFF. The CDR3 DNA sequence: TGTGCCACCAGCCCCAAGGGCGGGAGGAACACCGGGGAGCTGTTTTTT. The J gene is TRBJ2-2, the V gene TRBV15; TRBD2 aligns across 7 bases. V gave up 5 bases and J gave up 1 base; unmatched junction bases: 7. CDR1 and CDR2 (germline): LNHNV, YYDKDF (reference sequence). The CDR3 has 16 amino acids.

This rearrangement joins TRBV10-3 to TRBJ1-5; D gene unclear. Germline assignment: CDR1 ENHRY and CDR2 SYGVKD. V dropped 6 bases and J dropped 6 bases, with 15 bases sitting between them. The CDR3 loop spans 14 amino acids. Here the CDR3 DNA reads TGTGCCATCAGGGCTGGAGCGGTGGGTCAGCCCCAGCATTTT. This gives the protein CAIRAGAVGQPQHF.

The V gene is TRBV11-3, the J gene TRBJ1-1; unclear D gene. V was pared by 3 bases and J by 1 base, with 6 bases between. The length of the CDR3 is 13 residues. Germline values: CDR1 SGHNT, CDR2 YENEEA. The chain's CDR3 is CASSFGGNTEAFF. The CDR3 bases are TGTGCCAGCAGCTTCGGAGGGAACACTGAAGCTTTCTTT.